This T cell receptor beta chain was identified in a study of blood T cells in healthy people across ages. PBMCs were isolated at a quantity of at least 6.5 million per sample. Per sample, extraction of total RNA gave at least 5 micrograms in every case. There are 15 residues in the CDR3. The germline CDR1 and CDR2 sequences are SGHVS and FNYEAQ. V shed 1 base, J shed 5 bases, and the junction held 7 bases outside the gene matches. Primers used in a second PCR of about 7 to 12 cycles were a sample-barcoded 5' primer and a J-beta primer mix. In TCRdb, the 5' RACE reads were re-called with MiXCR into one record per CDR3 protein. The sample includes 870,000 or so distinct CDR3 sequences, less than 35% of them seen just once.

The specimen sequenced was blood. The receptor was derived from a woman older than 75 in good health. V usage is TRBV7-6 and J usage is TRBJ2-7; 8 bases line up with TRBD2. CDR3 DNA: TGTGCCAGCAGCTTAGGGGCGGGAGGATTTGACGAGCAGTACTTC. This encodes CASSLGAGGFDEQYF. Variable domain in full (rest from reference TRBV7-6 and TRBJ2-7): GAGVSQSPRYKVTKRGQDVALRCDPISGHVSLYWYRQALGQGPEFLTYFNYEAQQDKSGLPNDRFSAERPEGSISTLTIQRTEQRDSAMYRCASSLGAGGFDEQYFGPGTRLTVT.